The present TCR beta chain was sequenced within a study of cytomegalovirus exposure and HLA in healthy donors. To note about this clone: Its matching antigen is unknown.

The V and J ends lost 3 bases and 3 bases, in that order; junction bases with no gene match: 7. CDR1 SGDLS and CDR2 YYNGEE come from the germline V gene. The CDR3 is made up of 15 amino acids. PCR amplification relied on 60 Vbeta primers (plus 13 Jbeta primers). Measured with immunoSEQ multiplex PCR; TCRdb has only the in-frame clones, and not every one. The sample comprises about 130,000 clones, around 70% of which are singletons, and about 1.6% rests with the top ten. Study outcomes and limitations: In an earlier analysis, about 87% or about 30%: the productive usage of most TCR beta V segments. Later analysis showed most CMV-associated TCR beta chains appearing HLA-restricted.

The chain uses TRBV9 and TRBJ1-1; 8 bases fit TRBD1. The sequenced sample consisted of PBMCs. This sequence was found in a man under 40 in good health and CMV-seropositive. This CDR3 is CASSAGGEGHTEAFF. The CDR3 nucleotides read TGTGCCAGCAGCGCAGGGGGCGAGGGTCACACTGAAGCTTTCTTT. Combining the CDR3 with reference TRBV9 and TRBJ1-1 gives the whole variable domain DSGVTQTPKHLITATGQRVTLRCSPRSGDLSVYWYQQSLDQGLQFLIQYYNGEERAKGNILERFSAQQFPDLHSELNLSSLELGDSALYFCASSAGGEGHTEAFFGQGTRLTVV.